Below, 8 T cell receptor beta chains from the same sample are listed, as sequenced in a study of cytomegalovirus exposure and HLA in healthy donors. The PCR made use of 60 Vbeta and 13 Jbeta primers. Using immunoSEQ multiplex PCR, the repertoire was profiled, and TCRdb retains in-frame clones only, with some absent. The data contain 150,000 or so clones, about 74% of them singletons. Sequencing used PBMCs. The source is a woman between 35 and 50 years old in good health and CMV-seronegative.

CDR3 in DNA: TGTGCCAGCAGTTTGGAGGGGTCAGGTCAGCCCCAGCATTTT. It specifies CASSLEGSGQPQHF. This chain uses TRBV27 with TRBJ1-5, with D possibly being TRBD1 (5 bases). The CDR3 extends over 14 amino acids. Trimming removed 3 bases at V and 6 bases at J, with 12 bases between. CDR1 and CDR2 from the germline V gene are MNHEY and SMNVEV (reference sequence).

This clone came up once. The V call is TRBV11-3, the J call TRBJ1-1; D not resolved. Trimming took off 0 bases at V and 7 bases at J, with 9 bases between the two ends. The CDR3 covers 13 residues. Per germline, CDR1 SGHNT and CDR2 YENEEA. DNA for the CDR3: TGTGCCAGCAGCTTAGATACGGCGGATGAAGCTTTCTTT. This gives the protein CASSLDTADEAFF. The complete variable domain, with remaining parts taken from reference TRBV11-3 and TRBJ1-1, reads EAGVVQSPRYKIIEKKQPVAFWCNPISGHNTLYWYLQNLGQGPELLIRYENEEAVDDSQLPKDRFSAERLKGVDSTLKIQPAELGDSAVYLCASSLDTADEAFFGQGTRLTVV.

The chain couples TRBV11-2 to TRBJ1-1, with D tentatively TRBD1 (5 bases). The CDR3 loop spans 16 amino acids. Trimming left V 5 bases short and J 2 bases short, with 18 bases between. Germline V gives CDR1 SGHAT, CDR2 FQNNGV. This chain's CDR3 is CASSTTGAPGNTEAFF. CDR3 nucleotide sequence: TGTGCCAGCAGCACTACAGGAGCACCCGGAAACACTGAAGCTTTCTTT.

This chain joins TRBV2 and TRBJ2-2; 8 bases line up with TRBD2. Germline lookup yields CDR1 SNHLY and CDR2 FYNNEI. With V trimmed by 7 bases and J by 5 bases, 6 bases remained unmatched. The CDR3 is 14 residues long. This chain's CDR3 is CASKGLVITGELFF. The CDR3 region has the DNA TGTGCCAGCAAGGGACTAGTAATTACCGGGGAGCTGTTTTTT.

The CDR3, as DNA: TGTGCCAGTAGTATGAGGGCATACCCGGGACAGGGGAACGAGCAGTACTTC. Protein: CASSMRAYPGQGNEQYF. The J gene is TRBJ2-7, the V gene TRBV19; TRBD1 agrees at 10 bases. V lost 3 bases and J lost 5; bases outside the gene matches: 13. The CDR3 is made up of 17 amino acids. Germline lookup yields CDR1 LNHDA and CDR2 SQIVND (reference sequence).

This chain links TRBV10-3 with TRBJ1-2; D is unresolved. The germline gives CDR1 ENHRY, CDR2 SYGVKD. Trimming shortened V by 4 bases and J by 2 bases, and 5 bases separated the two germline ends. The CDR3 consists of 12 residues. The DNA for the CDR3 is TGTGCCATCAGTGTACAGAACTATGGCTACACCTTC. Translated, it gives CAISVQNYGYTF.

CDR3 nucleotides: TGTGCCAGCAGCATCCAGGAGAACACTGAAGCTTTCTTT. Its protein product is CASSIQENTEAFF. V gene TRBV9 combines with J gene TRBJ1-1; no clear D gene. V lost 4 bases, J lost 1 base, and 8 bases lay in between. The length of the CDR3 is 13 residues. Germline loops: CDR1 SGDLS, CDR2 YYNGEE.

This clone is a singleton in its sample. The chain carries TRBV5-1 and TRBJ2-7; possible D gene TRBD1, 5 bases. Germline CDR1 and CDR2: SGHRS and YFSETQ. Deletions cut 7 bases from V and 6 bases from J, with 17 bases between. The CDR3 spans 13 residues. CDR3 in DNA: TGCGCCAGCTTAGAAAGGGATCAGGGCGAGCAGTACTTC. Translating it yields CASLERDQGEQYF. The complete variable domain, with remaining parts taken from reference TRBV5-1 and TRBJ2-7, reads KAGVTQTPRYLIKTRGQQVTLSCSPISGHRSVSWYQQTPGQGLQFLFEYFSETQRNKGNFPGRFSGRQFSNSRSEMNVSTLELGDSALYLCASLERDQGEQYFGPGTRLTVT.